This entry lists 20 T cell receptor beta chains sequenced from one sample in a study of blood T cell repertoires in COVID-19. TCRdb's copy holds only in-frame clones and misses some; the assay was immunoSEQ multiplex PCR. The sample consists of under 300,000 clones, 84% of them appearing once. The material sequenced was peripheral blood. The receptors come from a woman between 40 and 50 years old who had recovered from COVID-19.

This clone has a handful of counts. The V gene is TRBV12-3 or TRBV12-4, the J gene TRBJ2-7, with D unresolved. This CDR3 has 12 residues. The germline V and J ends were trimmed by 8 bases and 0 bases, with 8 bases remaining between them. This CDR3 reads CASGRSSYEQYF. In DNA, the CDR3 is TGTGCCAGCGGCCGTTCCTCCTACGAGCAGTACTTC.

This clone was counted between two and nine times. The chain employs TRBV9 and TRBJ1-6, with D maybe TRBD1 (6 bases). V was shortened by 2 bases and J by 10 bases, with 10 bases between the two germline ends. The germline V gene encodes CDR1 SGDLS and CDR2 YYNGEE. This CDR3 is 13 amino acids long. The CDR3 loop reads CASSVPGVSPLHF. The DNA for the CDR3 is TGTGCCAGCAGCGTCCCAGGGGTATCACCCCTCCACTTT.

The chain employs TRBV7-6 and TRBJ2-5; no reliable D call. Per the germline V gene, CDR1 is SGHVS and CDR2 is FNYEAQ. CDR3 length: 13 residues. V lost 1 base and J 7 bases, leaving 10 bases between the germline ends. CDR3 sequence: CASSLDPTVTQYF. The CDR3 DNA reads as TGTGCCAGCAGCTTAGATCCTACCGTGACCCAGTACTTC.

V gene TRBV6-6 combines with J gene TRBJ1-2, with D possibly being TRBD1 (5 bases). The CDR3 sequence is 14 residues long. The ends were cut back, 5 bases at V and 2 bases at J, with 12 bases in the middle. Germline V lookup: CDR1 MNHNY, CDR2 SVGAGI (reference sequence). Here the CDR3 reads CASSKQAKNYGYTF. As DNA, the CDR3 is TGTGCCAGCAGTAAACAGGCCAAAAACTATGGCTACACCTTC.

The chain employs TRBV3-1 (or the pseudogene TRBV3-2) and TRBJ2-2; no clear D. Deletions cut 4 bases from V and 5 bases from J, with 5 bases between. The CDR3 has 12 residues. Looked up from germline, CDR1 is LGHDT and CDR2 is YNNKEL (reference sequence). The CDR3 DNA reads as TGTGCCAGCAGCCTTTCGACCGGGGAGCTGTTTTTT. Translation gives CASSLSTGELFF.

This sequence joins TRBV28 and TRBJ1-1; TRBD1 is a possible D gene (6 bases). CDR3 size: 15 residues. Germline V gene sequence: CDR1 MDHEN, CDR2 SYDVKM. V lost 6 bases, J lost 4 bases, and 18 bases lay in between. The chain's CDR3 is CASSLLPTGGTEAFF. CDR3 DNA: TGTGCCAGCAGCCTTCTTCCGACAGGCGGCACTGAAGCTTTCTTT.

This rearrangement joins TRBV5-4 to TRBJ1-2; 7 bases are shared with TRBD1. CDR1 and CDR2 from the germline V gene are SGHNT and YYREEE (reference sequence). J was trimmed by 3 bases and V by 2 bases; bases with no gene match: 1. The CDR3 totals 13 residues. CDR3 DNA sequence: TGTGCCAGCAGCTTCGACAGGGACTATGGCTACACCTTC. Its translation: CASSFDRDYGYTF.

The chain couples TRBV15 to TRBJ2-3; D perhaps matches TRBD1 (6 bases). This CDR3 contains 15 residues. The V end was cut by 2 bases, the J end by 2 bases, with 11 bases between. CDR1 LNHNV and CDR2 YYDKDF come from the germline V gene (reference sequence). The CDR3 spells CATSRLRGNTDTQYF. Here the CDR3 DNA reads TGTGCCACCAGCAGATTGAGGGGGAACACAGATACGCAGTATTTT.

This chain connects TRBV27 to TRBJ1-1, with D uncertain. The CDR3 extends over 14 amino acids. From germline, CDR1 is MNHEY and CDR2 SMNVEV (reference sequence). Trimming left V 3 bases short and J 1 base short, with 9 bases between. The CDR3 DNA reads TGTGCCAGCAGTTTTCGGGGTTGGAACACTGAAGCTTTCTTT. Protein product: CASSFRGWNTEAFF.

The chain has TRBV9 and TRBJ1-3, with 9 nucleotides matching TRBD1. This CDR3 contains 19 residues. The trim removed 4 bases at V and 0 bases at J, leaving 14 bases unmatched. Germline assignment: CDR1 SGDLS and CDR2 YYNGEE. The CDR3 DNA follows: TGTGCCAGCAGCTCCACATGGGGAGGGACAGGGAGCTCTGGAAACACCATATATTTT. It encodes CASSSTWGGTGSSGNTIYF.

This clone was observed once. J is TRBJ2-7 and V is TRBV7-9, with 10 bases that match TRBD2. Unmatched junction bases numbered 8, after V lost 5 bases and J lost 7 bases. The CDR3 is 14 residues long. CDR1 is SEHNR and CDR2 is FQNEAQ in the germline V gene (reference sequence). The CDR3 protein is CASSLGTSEDEQYF. The CDR3 DNA sequence: TGTGCCAGCAGCCTCGGGACTAGCGAAGATGAGCAGTACTTC.

The chain recombines TRBV19 with TRBJ2-6, with D perhaps TRBD2 (5 bases). V was trimmed by 1 base and J by 0 bases, leaving 7 bases between them. Germline CDR1 LNHDA, CDR2 SQIVND (reference sequence). This CDR3 spans 16 amino acids. The CDR3 protein is CASSIGDYSGANVLTF. In nucleotides, the CDR3 is TGTGCCAGTAGTATAGGAGACTACTCTGGGGCCAACGTCCTGACTTTC.

The table lists this clone with a count of one. The chain is built from TRBV2 and TRBJ1-6; D possibly corresponds to TRBD1 (5 bases). Germline values: CDR1 SNHLY, CDR2 FYNNEI. This CDR3 region has 15 residues. V was trimmed by 6 bases and J by 3 bases, leaving 12 bases between them. The CDR3 reads CASRGRSIYNSPLHF. CDR3 DNA sequence: TGTGCCAGCAGGGGGCGTTCTATCTATAATTCACCCCTCCACTTT.

Comment on this clone: The same CDR3 also results from other DNA sequences found in this sample. The chain couples TRBV18 to TRBJ2-1; 8 positions match TRBD1. The CDR3 totals 15 residues. Germline values: CDR1 KGHSH, CDR2 LQKENI. V trimming: 2 bases; J trimming: 1 base; junction bases outside the gene matches: 1. The CDR3 protein is CASSPGQGSYNEQFF. The CDR3, as DNA: TGTGCCAGCTCACCAGGACAGGGATCCTACAATGAGCAGTTCTTC. The variable domain in full, with the rest retrieved from reference TRBV18 and TRBJ2-1, is NAGVMQNPRHLVRRRGQEARLRCSPMKGHSHVYWYRQLPEEGLKFMVYLQKENIIDESGMPKERFSAEFPKEGPSILRIQQVVRGDSAAYFCASSPGQGSYNEQFFGPGTRLTVL.

The genes are TRBV11-2 and TRBJ1-6, with 8 nucleotides matching TRBD1. CDR1 is SGHAT and CDR2 is FQNNGV in the germline V gene. The CDR3 is made up of 14 amino acids. Unmatched junction bases numbered 3, after V lost 2 bases and J lost 9 bases. The CDR3 DNA reads TGTGCCAGCAGCTTACAGGGGACAGGTTCACCCCTCCACTTT. Its translation: CASSLQGTGSPLHF.

J is TRBJ2-5 and V is TRBV29-1; D is possibly TRBD2 (5 bases). The CDR3 has 12 residues. With 7 bases removed from V and 5 bases from J, the gap between germline ends came to 14 bases. The germline V gene has CDR1 SQVTM and CDR2 ANQGSEA. CDR3 region: CSARWGDETQYF. DNA of the CDR3: TGCAGCGCACGATGGGGAGACGAGACCCAGTACTTC.

V and J are TRBV30 and TRBJ1-1; maybe TRBD1 (6 bases). CDR3 length equals 16 residues. The germline V gene has CDR1 GTSNPN and CDR2 SVGIG (reference sequence). The ends were cut back, 0 bases at V and 8 bases at J, with 22 bases in the middle. This chain's CDR3 is CAWSVSLGGGTQEAFF. The CDR3 DNA sequence: TGTGCCTGGAGTGTATCCCTAGGGGGAGGGACCCAAGAAGCTTTCTTT.

This sequence joins TRBV7-9 and TRBJ1-1; D is unclear. Germline CDR1 SEHNR, CDR2 FQNEAQ (reference sequence). The V end lost 2 bases, the J end lost 0 bases, and 7 bases lay between the germline ends. The CDR3 sequence is 14 residues long. The chain's CDR3 is CASSLSGLNTEAFF. For the CDR3, the DNA is TGTGCCAGCAGCTTAAGCGGACTGAACACTGAAGCTTTCTTT. Based on the CDR3 plus reference TRBV7-9 and TRBJ1-1, the full variable domain is DTGVSQNPRHKITKRGQNVTFRCDPISEHNRLYWYRQTLGQGPEFLTYFQNEAQLEKSRLLSDRFSAERPKGSFSTLEIQRTEQGDSAMYLCASSLSGLNTEAFFGQGTRLTVV.

This clone was found once. The V and J genes are TRBV7-2 and TRBJ2-1; 9 bases are a match to TRBD2. This CDR3 has 16 residues. Germline V CDR1 and CDR2: SGHTA, FQGNSA. The J segment lost 4 bases and the V segment lost 1 base, leaving 5 bases of the junction unmatched. CDR3 loop: CASSLVSGGLYNEQFF. DNA of the CDR3: TGTGCCAGCAGCTTAGTCAGCGGGGGGTTATACAATGAGCAGTTCTTC. Full variable domain (outside the CDR3, taken from reference TRBV7-2 and TRBJ2-1): GAGVSQSPSNKVTEKGKDVELRCDPISGHTALYWYRQSLGQGLEFLIYFQGNSAPDKSGLPSDRFSAERTGGSVSTLTIQRTQQEDSAVYLCASSLVSGGLYNEQFFGPGTRLTVL.

A word on this clone: At the DNA level, this CDR3 is encoded by other sequences in the same sample as well. The J gene is TRBJ1-1, the V gene TRBV19; TRBD1 is a possible D gene (6 bases). CDR1 and CDR2 (germline): LNHDA, SQIVND (reference sequence). Trimming cost V 3 bases and J 3 bases, with 8 bases left between them. The CDR3 has 13 residues. The CDR3, as DNA: TGTGCCAGTAGTATTCCAGGGGACACTGAAGCTTTCTTT. The encoded protein is CASSIPGDTEAFF.